This TCR beta chain is drawn from a study of blood T cells in healthy people across ages. Overall study results and limits: Unknown donor CMV status possibly confounded expanded clonotype changes. The unsorted PBMCs prevented any conclusive comparison of naive versus antigen-experienced cells. The study found more naive CD4+ cells and higher diversity in long-lived than aged donors.

Together with a sample-barcoded 5' primer, a J-beta primer mix was included in a second PCR lasting about 6 to 11 cycles. A 12-random-nucleotide template-switch adaptor tagged each cDNA molecule. MiXCR was run by TCRdb on the 5' RACE reads, yielding one entry per CDR3 protein. Of about 780,000 distinct CDR3 sequences listed, roughly 46% are singletons. Of note for this clonotype: Its antigen is as yet unknown.

Unmatched junction bases numbered 9, after V lost 4 bases and J lost 11 bases. Germline V lookup: CDR1 MNHEY, CDR2 SVGAGI. The CDR3 contains 14 residues. The V and J genes are TRBV6-5 and TRBJ2-5, with 11 bases matching TRBD1. This receptor was obtained from a man aged 80 or over in good health. The specimen sequenced was blood. CDR3 sequence reads: CASSSGQGAIEQYF. CDR3 coding DNA: TGTGCCAGCAGTTCCGGACAGGGGGCTATTGAGCAGTACTTC.